The 21 T cell receptor beta chains given below trace back to one sample, sequenced in a study of T-cell reconstitution after alpha-beta-depleted transplantation in children. This sample's TCRbeta library carried unique molecular identifier barcodes. A single record per CDR3 protein comes from TCRdb applying MiXCR to the PCR reads. The sample contains over 200,000 distinct CDR3 sequences, around 9.9% of which appear only once. Sequencing used PBMCs, obtained before TCRalphabeta/CD19-depleted stem cell transplant. The source of these receptors is a child under three years old with acute myeloid leukemia, due to receive a stem cell transplant.

In its sample, this clonotype was seen many times. This chain uses TRBV11-2 with TRBJ2-1, with 7 bases that match TRBD2. Germline V gives CDR1 SGHAT, CDR2 FQNNGV. The CDR3 loop spans 17 amino acids. The V segment lost 1 base and the J segment 5 bases; nucleotides outside the gene matches: 11. CDR3 in DNA: TGTGCCAGCAGCTTAGGCCCTTCTAGCGGCGGGCACAATGAGCAGTTCTTC. Its translation is CASSLGPSSGGHNEQFF.

This clonotype was seen repeatedly, ten times or more. V is TRBV12-3 or TRBV12-4 and J is TRBJ1-1; a possible D gene is TRBD1 (5 bases). This CDR3 is built from 14 residues. V was trimmed by 7 bases and J by 11 bases, leaving 23 bases between them. In DNA, the CDR3 is TGTGCCAGCACCAGCGTGGGGACGGCCCTTGGGGCTTTCTTT. This sequence encodes CASTSVGTALGAFF.

This clonotype occurred many times. Compared with germline, one end of the junction differs, possibly owing to a read error. This chain connects TRBV7-2 to TRBJ2-5; possible D gene TRBD2, 5 bases. Germline V lookup: CDR1 SGHTA, CDR2 FQGNSA. The CDR3 covers 12 residues. The CDR3 DNA follows: TGTGCCAGCAGTTTAGCGCGAGAGACCCAGTACTTC. As protein: CASSLARETQYF.

This clonotype was counted at least ten times. The chain combines TRBV12-3 or TRBV12-4 with TRBJ2-3, with unresolved D. This CDR3 is built from 14 residues. The V end lost 2 bases, the J end lost 0 bases, and 6 bases lay between the germline ends. CDR3 residues: CASSLTASTDTQYF. In nucleotides, the CDR3 is TGTGCCAGCAGTTTAACAGCTAGCACAGATACGCAGTATTTT.

This clonotype came up many times. This chain joins TRBV12-3 or TRBV12-4 and TRBJ2-1, with D unresolved. V was shortened by 1 base and J by 4 bases, with 11 bases between the two germline ends. This CDR3 spans 15 amino acids. The DNA for the CDR3 is TGTGCCAGCAGTTTAGACGCAGTCTATTACAATGAGCAGTTCTTC. Encoded protein: CASSLDAVYYNEQFF.

As regards this clonotype: A much larger clonotype is one base distant, so this may be a read error. The chain uses TRBV4-2 and TRBJ2-7, with D possibly being TRBD1 (7 bases). This CDR3 has 15 amino acids. The V gene's germline CDR1 is LGHNA and CDR2 YNFKEQ. CDR3 sequence: CPSSLAKTGRLEQYF. DNA of the CDR3: TGTCCCAGCAGCCTTGCAAAGACAGGGAGGCTCGAGCAGTACTTC.

The chain links TRBV6-6 to TRBJ2-7; TRBD1 matches at 7 bases. The germline V gene encodes CDR1 MNHNY and CDR2 SVGAGI (reference sequence). The J segment lost 3 bases and the V segment lost 2 bases, leaving 7 bases of the junction unmatched. The length of the CDR3 is 15 residues. This CDR3 reads CASSYEGALRYEQYF. The CDR3 DNA follows: TGTGCCAGCAGTTACGAGGGGGCGCTTCGCTACGAGCAGTACTTC.

This clonotype was found many times. The V gene is TRBV12-3 or TRBV12-4, the J gene TRBJ2-1, with D unresolved. Trimming took 4 bases from V and 6 from J, leaving 7 bases between them. This CDR3 has 12 residues. The CDR3 protein is CASSWAANEQFF. The CDR3 region has the DNA TGTGCCAGCAGTTGGGCAGCCAATGAGCAGTTCTTC.

This clonotype has ten or more counts. The rearrangement uses TRBV20-1 and TRBJ1-5; 8 bases are a match to TRBD1. This CDR3 is 13 amino acids long. Per the germline V gene, CDR1 is DFQATT and CDR2 is SNEGSKA (reference sequence). Trimming removed 5 bases from V and 4 bases from J; junction bases left unmatched: 4. CDR3 sequence (DNA): TGCAGTGCTTCAGGGGGCTGGAATCAGCCCCAGCATTTT. Protein: CSASGGWNQPQHF.

This clonotype occurred many times. The CDR3 reads CASSRQITDTQYF. The CDR3 DNA sequence: TGTGCCAGCAGCCGACAGATCACAGATACGCAGTATTTT. The chain has TRBV12-3 or TRBV12-4 and TRBJ2-3; D may be TRBD1 (5 bases). The CDR3 totals 13 residues. The V end lost 6 bases, the J end lost 2 bases, and 9 bases lay between the germline ends.

This clonotype showed up many times. DNA of the CDR3: TGTGCCAGTGGCCTGGGACACCTCTATGGCTACACCTTC. It codes for CASGLGHLYGYTF. The V call is TRBV19, the J call TRBJ1-2, with TRBD1 as a possible D gene (6 bases). From germline, CDR1 is LNHDA and CDR2 SQIVND (reference sequence). CDR3 length equals 13 residues. The V gene lost 8 bases and the J gene lost 4 bases, with 14 bases spanning the gap.

This clonotype came up many times. V usage is TRBV6-2 or TRBV6-3 and J usage is TRBJ1-2; D is ambiguous. In germline, CDR1 is MNHEY, CDR2 SVGEGT. Trimming stripped 2 bases from V and 8 bases from J, with 12 bases between. This CDR3 has 13 residues. The CDR3 sequence is CASSYPDLYGYTF. CDR3 bases: TGTGCCAGCAGTTACCCCGACCTTTACGGCTACACCTTC.

This clonotype was seen ten or more times. The rearrangement uses TRBV18 and TRBJ1-2; D gene ambiguous. There are 15 residues in the CDR3. Germline V CDR1 and CDR2: KGHSH, LQKENI. Trimming stripped 3 bases from V and 8 bases from J, with 19 bases between. The CDR3 coding sequence is TGTGCCAGCTCACCTGCGGGGTCCTTCCAAGGGGGCTACACCTTC. Translated: CASSPAGSFQGGYTF.

This clonotype was detected ten times or more. The chain links TRBV5-1 to TRBJ2-3; no clear D. CDR1 is SGHRS, CDR2 YFSETQ, per germline. This CDR3 is 14 amino acids long. The V end lost 0 bases, the J end lost 0 bases, and 5 bases lay between the germline ends. CDR3 sequence: CASSLAVSTDTQYF. DNA of the CDR3: TGCGCCAGCAGCTTGGCCGTTAGCACAGATACGCAGTATTTT.

This clonotype occurred many times. The V and J genes are TRBV12-3 or TRBV12-4 and TRBJ2-2; the D is unclear. V dropped 5 bases and J dropped 3 bases, with 7 bases sitting between them. CDR3 length: 13 amino acids. The CDR3 region is CASSPAYTGELFF. CDR3 DNA: TGTGCCAGCAGTCCCGCATACACCGGGGAGCTGTTTTTT.

In this sample, this clonotype turned up many times. This sequence joins TRBV25-1 and TRBJ2-1; no firm D call. The CDR3 is made up of 15 amino acids. V lost 4 bases and J 0 bases, leaving 10 bases between the germline ends. Germline values: CDR1 MGHDK, CDR2 SYGVNS. The CDR3 sequence is CASSGPRSSYNEQFF. The CDR3 DNA sequence: TGTGCCAGCAGTGGTCCCCGAAGCTCCTACAATGAGCAGTTCTTC. Full variable domain (missing parts from reference TRBV25-1 and TRBJ2-1): EADIYQTPRYLVIGTGKKITLECSQTMGHDKMYWYQQDPGMELHLIHYSYGVNSTEKGDLSSESTVSRIRTEHFPLTLESARPSHTSQYLCASSGPRSSYNEQFFGPGTRLTVL.

The chain carries TRBV18 and TRBJ1-1; D not resolved. CDR1 is KGHSH and CDR2 is LQKENI in the germline V gene. The CDR3 has 13 amino acids. The V end was cut by 0 bases, the J end by 6 bases, with 8 bases between. CDR3 nucleotides: TGTGCCAGCTCACCACCGGAGGGCGCTGAAGCTTTCTTT. Translating it yields CASSPPEGAEAFF.

In its sample, this clonotype was seen many times. V is TRBV12-3 or TRBV12-4 and J is TRBJ1-5; possibly TRBD1 for D (5 bases). The V end was cut by 3 bases, the J end by 3 bases, with 9 bases between. The CDR3 runs to 14 residues. The CDR3: CASSLDGHNQPQHF. DNA for the CDR3: TGTGCCAGCAGTTTGGACGGACACAATCAGCCCCAGCATTTT.

This clonotype has a count of ten or more. The chain uses TRBV20-1 and TRBJ2-4, with D unresolved. CDR3 length equals 14 residues. Trimming cost V 0 bases and J 7 bases, with 13 bases left between them. Germline V gene sequence: CDR1 DFQATT, CDR2 SNEGSKA (reference sequence). CDR3 coding DNA: TGCAGTGCTAGAGAAGGAGACCCAAAGAACATTCAGTACTTC. As protein: CSAREGDPKNIQYF.

The table lists this clonotype with many counts. The V call is TRBV11-2, the J call TRBJ1-5, with D hard to call. The CDR3 sequence is 15 residues long. The germline V and J ends were trimmed by 0 bases and 4 bases, with 10 bases remaining between them. Germline lookup yields CDR1 SGHAT and CDR2 FQNNGV. The CDR3 loop is CASSLEAGFNQPQHF. In DNA, the CDR3 is TGTGCCAGCAGCTTAGAGGCTGGTTTTAATCAGCCCCAGCATTTT.

This clonotype was seen at least ten times. This chain connects TRBV20-1 to TRBJ2-4, with 7 bases that match TRBD1. Trimming at V came to 8 bases and at J to 10 bases, leaving 14 bases not matched to a gene. Germline-derived CDR1 and CDR2 are DFQATT and SNEGSKA (reference sequence). The CDR3 is 13 residues long. The CDR3, as DNA: TGCAGTTTAAGGGTAGACAGGGTAGGGATTCAGTACTTC. Protein sequence: CSLRVDRVGIQYF.